Listed below are T cell receptor beta chains from one sample, sequenced in a study of Graves' ophthalmopathy and Graves' hyperthyroidism. TCRdb called the multiplex PCR reads again in MiXCR, with one record for every CDR3 protein. Counted here are a few hundred thousand distinct CDR3 sequences, roughly 17% occurring once; the ten biggest clones make up approximately 13%. Sequencing used peripheral blood. The receptors shown here come from an adult man with Graves' ophthalmopathy. Each CDR3 is given with its conserved first and last residue. D genes are given only for firm matches. Size is omitted from some rows. Given values are once, few, many or a class for expanded clones.

clone_size d_call j_call v_call cdr3_nt cdr3_aa
medium-sized - TRBJ2-5 TRBV12-3/TRBV12-4 TGTGCCAGCAGTTTAAGGGGGGCAGAGACCCAGTACTTC CASSLRGAETQYF
many - TRBJ1-1 TRBV7-2 TGTGCCAGCAGCTTAGCAGGTCTGAATGAAGCTTTCTTT CASSLAGLNEAFF
many - TRBJ1-6 TRBV6-5 TGTGCCAGCAGTTACAAGGAGGGCAGTTATAATTCACCCCTCCACTTT CASSYKEGSYNSPLHF
- TRBD2 TRBJ2-2 TRBV28 TGTGCCAGCAGTCCCTCCCGCAGGGAGGGCCCCTCCGGGGAGCTGTTTTTT CASSPSRREGPSGELFF
many - TRBJ1-1 TRBV12-3/TRBV12-4 TGTGCCAGCAGCGAGGGGACCACTGAAGCTTTCTTT CASSEGTTEAFF
- - TRBJ2-7 TRBV7-9 TGTGCCAGCAGCTTAATTGACAGCTACGAGCAGTACTTC CASSLIDSYEQYF
many TRBD1 TRBJ1-1 TRBV6-6 TGTGCCAGCAGTTCCACAACCCGAGGACAGGGGGATCGGGTGAACACTGAAGCTTTCTTT CASSSTTRGQGDRVNTEAFF
many TRBD1 TRBJ2-7 TRBV4-1 TGCGCCAGCAGCCTAAGGGACAGGGAGTACGAGCAGTACTTC CASSLRDREYEQYF
- TRBD2 TRBJ2-5 TRBV9 TGTGCCAGCAGCGTAGCCAGCGGGGGGCCTGCCGAGACCCAGTACTTC CASSVASGGPAETQYF
few TRBD2 TRBJ2-7 TRBV11-2 TGTGCCAGCAGCTTAGGACGCGGCCTAGCGGGAAACGAGCAGTACTTC CASSLGRGLAGNEQYF
many - TRBJ2-7 TRBV28 TGTGCCAGCAGTTTAGGGAGACGCTACGAGCAGTACTTC CASSLGRRYEQYF
many - TRBJ1-2 TRBV5-4 TGTGCCAGCAGCTTCGGGGGGCTAGGGGGCTACACCTTC CASSFGGLGGYTF
- - TRBJ1-2 TRBV5-1 TGCGCCAGCAGCTCCTCCGGACAGTGGCTTTATGGCTACACCTTC CASSSSGQWLYGYTF
many - TRBJ2-2 TRBV7-3 TGTGCCAGCAGCCGGACCGGCGCCGGGGAGCTGTTTTTT CASSRTGAGELFF
- TRBD1 TRBJ2-7 TRBV3-1 TGTGCCAGCAGCCAACGAACTGACAGGGTCGAGCAGTACTTC CASSQRTDRVEQYF
many - TRBJ2-5 TRBV9 TGTGCCAGCAGCCCGAGGGAAGGGGCCTCTTTTGAGACCCAGTACTTC CASSPREGASFETQYF
- - TRBJ2-7 TRBV20-1 TGCAGTGCTAGATCCGTCGCCGTCCCAGACGAGCAGTACTTC CSARSVAVPDEQYF
- - TRBJ1-5 TRBV6-1 TGTGCCAGCAGTGAAGCATTAGGGAATCAGCCCCAGCATTTT CASSEALGNQPQHF
many - TRBJ1-1 TRBV19 TGTGCCAGTAGTTGGCAGAATAAGAACACTGAAGCTTTCTTT CASSWQNKNTEAFF
many TRBD1 TRBJ1-2 TRBV20-1 TGCAGTGCTCAGAGCCGGGACAGGGTTTATGGCTACACCTTC CSAQSRDRVYGYTF
once - TRBJ1-2 TRBV6-2/TRBV6-3 TGTGCCAGCACCCCTCCGGGCCCGTATGGCTACACCTTC CASTPPGPYGYTF
few TRBD2 TRBJ2-7 TRBV6-1 TGTGCCAGCAGTGATTTCTTAGGGACTAGCGGAGAACACGAGCAGTACTTC CASSDFLGTSGEHEQYF
many - TRBJ1-6 TRBV11-1 TGTGCCAGCAGCCACGGGAGGGGCTATAATTCACCCCTCCACTTT CASSHGRGYNSPLHF
- TRBD1 TRBJ1-5 TRBV6-1 TGTGCCAGCAGCTTGACAGGGGGGGCTCAGCCCCAGCATTTT CASSLTGGAQPQHF
many TRBD2 TRBJ2-7 TRBV4-2 TGTGCCAGCAGCCGAGGACTAGCTTCTCAGAACGAGCAGTACTTC CASSRGLASQNEQYF
- TRBD1 TRBJ2-5 TRBV6-1 TGTGCCAGCACGGGGACAGGGCGAGAGACCCAGTACTTC CASTGTGRETQYF
many TRBD1 TRBJ2-5 TRBV6-5 TGTGCCAGCAGTCGGGACAGTGGGTGGGAGACCCAGTACTTC CASSRDSGWETQYF
many - TRBJ2-5 TRBV5-1 TGCGCCAGCAGCCATGAGCAAGAGACCCAGTACTTC CASSHEQETQYF
many TRBD2 TRBJ2-5 TRBV5-1 TGCGCCAGCAGCACAGGGACTAGCGGGAGGCCCGACCAAGAGACCCAGTACTTC CASSTGTSGRPDQETQYF
many TRBD2 TRBJ2-5 TRBV7-9 TGTGCCAGCAGCTCGGGAGGTCGCCAAGAGACCCAGTACTTC CASSSGGRQETQYF
many - TRBJ2-5 TRBV12-5 TGTGCTAGTGCCGAGGGGGGAGTCACAGAGACCCAGTACTTC CASAEGGVTETQYF
- - TRBJ1-5 TRBV6-1 TGTGCCAGCAGCCCGGACTCCGGCAATCAGCCCCAGCATTTT CASSPDSGNQPQHF
many TRBD1 TRBJ2-5 TRBV5-5 TGTGCCAGCAGCTTATTTCCCCGGACAGGGATCGAGACCCAGTACTTC CASSLFPRTGIETQYF